One sample yielded the 10 T cell receptor beta chains listed below, sequenced in a study of blood T cell repertoires in COVID-19. Sequencing used immunoSEQ multiplex PCR; TCRdb keeps in-frame clones, though not all of them. This table holds about 98,000 clones, 85% to 90% found once. The source material was peripheral blood. The receptors derive from a man in his fifties or sixties with active or convalescent COVID-19.

The chain carries TRBV10-1 and TRBJ1-4; D unresolved. The CDR3 extends over 14 amino acids. CDR1 is WNHNN and CDR2 is SYGVQD in the germline V gene (reference sequence). V lost 2 bases to trimming and J lost 8 bases, with 12 bases between them. CDR3 sequence (DNA): TGCGCCAGCAGTGAGGATGGTGCGAACGAAAAACTGTTTTTT. It encodes CASSEDGANEKLFF.

This chain connects TRBV6-6 to TRBJ1-2, with a tentative D call TRBD1 (6 bases). The CDR3 is 10 residues long. Germline lookup yields CDR1 MNHNY and CDR2 SVGAGI (reference sequence). The V and J ends lost 8 bases and 8 bases respectively, with 9 bases between them. The CDR3 sequence is CASQGSGYTF. CDR3 DNA: TGTGCCAGCCAGGGGAGCGGCTACACCTTC.

V usage is TRBV2 and J usage is TRBJ1-5; 8 bases are a match to TRBD1. Germline V gene sequence: CDR1 SNHLY, CDR2 FYNNEI. V trimming: 6 bases; J trimming: 1 base; junction bases outside the gene matches: 8. The CDR3 extends over 16 amino acids. In DNA form, the CDR3 reads TGTGCCAGCAGCCGGAGGACAGGGTTGAGCAATCAGCCCCAGCATTTT. It specifies CASSRRTGLSNQPQHF.

The CDR3 nucleotides are TGTGCCAGCAGGGGGACAGGTCACTTAGCCAAAAACATTCAGTACTTC. Residues: CASRGTGHLAKNIQYF. The rearrangement joins TRBV2 to TRBJ2-4, with 8 positions matching TRBD1. Per germline, CDR1 SNHLY and CDR2 FYNNEI. The CDR3 has 16 amino acids. J gave up 0 bases and V 6 bases, and 7 bases lay outside the gene matches. The full variable domain, rest sourced from reference TRBV2 and TRBJ2-4, is EPEVTQTPSHQVTQMGQEVILRCVPISNHLYFYWYRQILGQKVEFLVSFYNNEISEKSEIFDDQFSVERPDGSNFTLKIRSTKLEDSAMYFCASRGTGHLAKNIQYFGAGTRLSVL.

The rearrangement uses TRBV28 and TRBJ2-1, with D maybe TRBD2 (6 bases). This CDR3 is 15 amino acids long. Trimming removed 6 bases at V and 8 bases at J, with 20 bases between. Germline V CDR1 and CDR2: MDHEN, SYDVKM. The CDR3 coding sequence is TGTGCCAGCAGGATAGTTGGGCGGGGTACGGATGAGCAGTTCTTC. Translation: CASRIVGRGTDEQFF.

Only one count was recorded for this clone. The chain combines TRBV28 with TRBJ1-5; D gene ambiguous. CDR3 length equals 16 residues. CDR1 is MDHEN, CDR2 SYDVKM, per germline. Trimming removed 6 bases from V and 6 bases from J, with 21 bases in between. For the CDR3, the DNA is TGTGCCAGCAGCCCACCGCTTTTGAGTAGCGGTCAGCCCCAGCATTTT. This codes for CASSPPLLSSGQPQHF.

The chain couples TRBV10-3 to TRBJ2-5, with a tentative D call TRBD2 (7 bases). CDR1 ENHRY and CDR2 SYGVKD come from the germline V gene. V lost 10 bases and J lost 4, with 22 bases in between. This CDR3 has 15 amino acids. The CDR3 region is CATGGRGDGRETQYF. CDR3 nucleotides: TGTGCCACCGGTGGGAGGGGGGACGGAAGAGAGACCCAGTACTTC.

The V call is TRBV7-7, the J call TRBJ2-1; 7 nucleotides line up with TRBD1. Germline CDR1 and CDR2: SSHAT and FNYEAQ (reference sequence). J was trimmed by 8 bases and V by 1 base; bases with no gene match: 2. This CDR3 has 13 amino acids. The CDR3 DNA reads as TGTGCCAGCAGCTTAGAGACAGGGTATGAGCAGTTCTTC. Protein product: CASSLETGYEQFF.

V gene TRBV6-2 or TRBV6-3 combines with J gene TRBJ1-6; TRBD1 matches 7 bases. Germline CDR1 and CDR2: MNHEY and SVGEGT. The V segment lost 2 bases and the J segment 3 bases; nucleotides outside the gene matches: 4. The CDR3 length is 16 residues. CDR3 nucleotides: TGTGCCAGCAGTTACGGAGGGGGCCTCTATAATTCACCCCTCCACTTT. This gives the protein CASSYGGGLYNSPLHF.

The chain recombines TRBV24-1 with TRBJ2-5; D perhaps matches TRBD1 (7 bases). Trimming pared 4 bases from V and 5 bases from J, leaving 16 bases between. From germline, CDR1 is KGHDR and CDR2 SFDVKD. The CDR3 sequence is 15 residues long. The CDR3 protein is CATSDTTGAGETQYF. DNA for the CDR3: TGTGCCACCAGTGACACCACAGGGGCGGGGGAGACCCAGTACTTC.